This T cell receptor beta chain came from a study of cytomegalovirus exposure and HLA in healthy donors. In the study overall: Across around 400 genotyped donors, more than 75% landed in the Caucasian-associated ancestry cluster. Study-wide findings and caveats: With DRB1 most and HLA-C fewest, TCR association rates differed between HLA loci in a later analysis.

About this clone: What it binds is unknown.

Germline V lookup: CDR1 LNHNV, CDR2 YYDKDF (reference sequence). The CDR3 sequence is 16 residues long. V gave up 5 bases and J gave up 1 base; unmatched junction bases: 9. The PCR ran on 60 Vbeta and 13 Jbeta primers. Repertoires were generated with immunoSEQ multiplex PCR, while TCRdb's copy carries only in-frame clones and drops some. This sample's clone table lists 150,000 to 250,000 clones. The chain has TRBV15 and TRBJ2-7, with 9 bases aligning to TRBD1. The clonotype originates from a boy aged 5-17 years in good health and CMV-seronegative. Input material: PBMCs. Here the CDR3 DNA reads TGTGCCACCAGCGAGAGGGGGGACAGGGTATCCTACGAGCAGTACTTC. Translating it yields CATSERGDRVSYEQYF.